This T cell receptor (beta chain) was documented in a study of regulatory T cells in long-lasting Graves disease. CDR1 and CDR2 (germline): LNHNV, YYDKDF (reference sequence). Between the trimmed V and J ends, which lost 5 bases and 5 bases, there was a span of 16 bases. This CDR3 is built from 14 residues. General study points: Newly diagnosed patients shared approximately 1,000 public clonotypes; persistent patients shared more than 2,500. Persistent disease was associated with favored TRBV28 usage and with favored use of TRBJ1-2 and TRBJ2-5.

CDR3 regions were amplified by Arm-PCR using iRepertoire HTBI primers to build TCR beta libraries. Original handling: Across the samples, identification revealed about 62 TRBV and about 15 TRBJ segments. TCRdb passed the multiplex PCR reads through MiXCR, listing each CDR3 protein once. The V and J calls were not made by the authors but by TCRdb's processing. The repertoire holds approximately 300,000 distinct CDR3 sequences, with 15% to 20% as singletons. This clonotype has at least ten counts. As yet, its antigen is unknown. Time point in this sample: newly diagnosed GD, antithyroid drugs for less than 3 months. PBMC-extracted RNA yielded the TCR library. The patient group derived from an endocrinology department in Xi'an, China.

The sequence was obtained from a female donor with Graves disease. The rearrangement joins TRBV15 to TRBJ2-7; D perhaps matches TRBD2 (6 bases). The starting material was peripheral blood mononuclear cells (PBMCs), obtained at new diagnosis, from a patient treated with antithyroid drugs. The DNA of the CDR3 is TGTGCCACCAGCCCCGGTGGGGGGACGGACGAGCAGTACTTC. It translates to CATSPGGGTDEQYF. Based on the CDR3 plus reference TRBV15 and TRBJ2-7, the full variable domain is DAMVIQNPRYQVTQFGKPVTLSCSQTLNHNVMYWYQQKSSQAPKLLFHYYDKDFNNEADTPDNFQSRRPNTSFCFLDIRSPGLGDTAMYLCATSPGGGTDEQYFGPGTRLTVT.